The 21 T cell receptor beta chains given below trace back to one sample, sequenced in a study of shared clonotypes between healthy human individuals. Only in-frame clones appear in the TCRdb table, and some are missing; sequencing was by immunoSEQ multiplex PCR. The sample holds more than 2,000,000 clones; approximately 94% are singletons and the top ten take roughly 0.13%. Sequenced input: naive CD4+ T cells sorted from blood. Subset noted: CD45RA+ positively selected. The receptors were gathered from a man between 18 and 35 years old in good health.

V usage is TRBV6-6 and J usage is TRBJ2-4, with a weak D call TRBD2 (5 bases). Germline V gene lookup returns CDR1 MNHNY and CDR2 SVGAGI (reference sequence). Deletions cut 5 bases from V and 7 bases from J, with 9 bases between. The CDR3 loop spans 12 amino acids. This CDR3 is CASSGGSNIQYF. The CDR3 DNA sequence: TGTGCCAGCAGTGGAGGATCCAACATTCAGTACTTC.

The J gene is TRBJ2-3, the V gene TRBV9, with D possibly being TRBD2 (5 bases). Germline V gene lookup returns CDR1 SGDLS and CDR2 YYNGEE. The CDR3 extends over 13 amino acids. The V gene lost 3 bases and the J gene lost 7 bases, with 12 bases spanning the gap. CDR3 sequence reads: CASSAQDSHTQYF. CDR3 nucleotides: TGTGCCAGCAGCGCTCAGGACTCCCATACGCAGTATTTT.

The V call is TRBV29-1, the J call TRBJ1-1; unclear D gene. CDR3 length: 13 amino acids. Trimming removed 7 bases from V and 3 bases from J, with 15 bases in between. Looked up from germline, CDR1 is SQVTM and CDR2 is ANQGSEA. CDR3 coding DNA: TGCAGCGCGAAAAGCCCGGTGGACACTGAAGCTTTCTTT. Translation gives CSAKSPVDTEAFF.

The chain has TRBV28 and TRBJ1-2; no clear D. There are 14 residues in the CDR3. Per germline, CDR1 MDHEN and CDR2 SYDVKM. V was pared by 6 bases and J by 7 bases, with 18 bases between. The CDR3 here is CASSSPRGFIGYTF. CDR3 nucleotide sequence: TGTGCCAGCAGCTCCCCTCGGGGTTTTATTGGCTACACCTTC.

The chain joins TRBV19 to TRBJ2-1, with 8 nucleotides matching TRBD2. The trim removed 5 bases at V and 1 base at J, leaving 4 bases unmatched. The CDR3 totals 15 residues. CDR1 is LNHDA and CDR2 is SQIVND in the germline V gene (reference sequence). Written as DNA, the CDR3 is TGTGCCAGTAGTCCGGGACTAGGATCCTACAATGAGCAGTTCTTC. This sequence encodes CASSPGLGSYNEQFF.

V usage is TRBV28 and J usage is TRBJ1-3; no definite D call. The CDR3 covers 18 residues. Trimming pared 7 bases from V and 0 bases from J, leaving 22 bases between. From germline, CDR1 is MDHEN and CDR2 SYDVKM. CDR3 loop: CASISAGKATRSGNTIYF. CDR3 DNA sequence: TGTGCCAGCATTAGCGCGGGAAAGGCAACCCGCTCTGGAAACACCATATATTTT.

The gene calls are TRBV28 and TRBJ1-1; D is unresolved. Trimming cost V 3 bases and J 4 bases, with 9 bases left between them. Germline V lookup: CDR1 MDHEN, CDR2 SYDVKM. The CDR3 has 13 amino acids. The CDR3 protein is CASSFRVSTEAFF. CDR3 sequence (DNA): TGTGCCAGCAGTTTTAGGGTGAGCACTGAAGCTTTCTTT.

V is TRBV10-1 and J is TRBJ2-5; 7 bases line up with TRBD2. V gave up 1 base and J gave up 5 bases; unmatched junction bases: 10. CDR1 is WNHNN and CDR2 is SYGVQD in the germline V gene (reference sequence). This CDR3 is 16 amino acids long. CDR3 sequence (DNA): TGCGCCAGCAGTGAGTGGACGGGACTATCGCAGGAGACCCAGTACTTC. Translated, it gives CASSEWTGLSQETQYF.

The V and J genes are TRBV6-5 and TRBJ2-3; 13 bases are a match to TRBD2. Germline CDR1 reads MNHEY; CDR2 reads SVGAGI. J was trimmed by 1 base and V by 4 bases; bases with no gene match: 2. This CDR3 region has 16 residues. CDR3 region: CASSFGLAGGTDTQYF. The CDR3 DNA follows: TGTGCCAGCAGTTTCGGACTAGCGGGGGGCACAGATACGCAGTATTTT.

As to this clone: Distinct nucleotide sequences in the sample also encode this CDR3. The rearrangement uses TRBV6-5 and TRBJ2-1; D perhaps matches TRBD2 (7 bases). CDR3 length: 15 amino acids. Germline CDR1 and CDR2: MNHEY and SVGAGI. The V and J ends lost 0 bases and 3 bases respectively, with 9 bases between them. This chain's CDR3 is CASSYSRGRYNEQFF. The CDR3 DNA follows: TGTGCCAGCAGTTACTCGCGGGGGCGCTACAATGAGCAGTTCTTC.

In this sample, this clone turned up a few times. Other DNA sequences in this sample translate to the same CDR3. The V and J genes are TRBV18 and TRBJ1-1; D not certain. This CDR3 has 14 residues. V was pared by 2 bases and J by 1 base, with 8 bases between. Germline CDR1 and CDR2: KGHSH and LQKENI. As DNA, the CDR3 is TGTGCCAGCTCACCAAGCACAGCGAACACTGAAGCTTTCTTT. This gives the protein CASSPSTANTEAFF.

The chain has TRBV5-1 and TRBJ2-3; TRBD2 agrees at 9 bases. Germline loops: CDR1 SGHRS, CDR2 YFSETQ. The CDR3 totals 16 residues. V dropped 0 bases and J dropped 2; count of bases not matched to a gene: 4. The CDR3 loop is CASSLAGTSNTDTQYF. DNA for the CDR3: TGCGCCAGCAGCTTGGCCGGGACTAGCAACACAGATACGCAGTATTTT.

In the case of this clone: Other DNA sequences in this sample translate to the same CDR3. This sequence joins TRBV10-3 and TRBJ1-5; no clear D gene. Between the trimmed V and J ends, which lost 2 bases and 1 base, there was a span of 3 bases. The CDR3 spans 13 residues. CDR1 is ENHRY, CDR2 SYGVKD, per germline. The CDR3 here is CAISEDSNQPQHF. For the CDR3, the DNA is TGTGCCATCAGTGAGGACAGCAATCAGCCCCAGCATTTT.

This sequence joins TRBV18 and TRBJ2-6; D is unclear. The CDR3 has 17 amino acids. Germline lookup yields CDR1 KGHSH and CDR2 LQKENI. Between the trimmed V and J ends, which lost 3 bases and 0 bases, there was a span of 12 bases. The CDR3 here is CASSPFSVSSGANVLTF. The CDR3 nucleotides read TGTGCCAGCTCACCCTTTTCCGTTAGCTCTGGGGCCAACGTCCTGACTTTC.

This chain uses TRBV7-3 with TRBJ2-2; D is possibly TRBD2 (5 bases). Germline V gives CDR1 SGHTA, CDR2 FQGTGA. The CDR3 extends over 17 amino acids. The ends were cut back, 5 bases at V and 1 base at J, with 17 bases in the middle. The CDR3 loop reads CASSPTPLAQNTGELFF. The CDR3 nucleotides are TGTGCCAGCAGCCCAACCCCCCTAGCACAGAACACCGGGGAGCTGTTTTTT.

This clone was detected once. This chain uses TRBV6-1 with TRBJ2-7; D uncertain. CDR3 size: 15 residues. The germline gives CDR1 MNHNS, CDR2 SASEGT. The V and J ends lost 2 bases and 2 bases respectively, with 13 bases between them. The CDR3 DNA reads TGTGCCAGCAGTGAAAGCGTAGGGCCACCCTACGAGCAGTACTTC. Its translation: CASSESVGPPYEQYF.

The CDR3: CASSLEIGPRAQYF. The CDR3 nucleotides read TGTGCCAGCAGCTTAGAGATCGGCCCCCGGGCCCAGTACTTC. The rearrangement uses TRBV7-2 and TRBJ2-5; D not resolved. The CDR3 spans 14 residues. V lost 1 base and J lost 9, with 15 bases in between. Germline loops: CDR1 SGHTA, CDR2 FQGNSA.

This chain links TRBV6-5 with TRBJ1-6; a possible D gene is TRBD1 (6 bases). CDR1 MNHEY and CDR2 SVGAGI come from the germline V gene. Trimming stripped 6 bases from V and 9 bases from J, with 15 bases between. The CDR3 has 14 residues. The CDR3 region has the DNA TGTGCCAGCAGGCCACAGGGCCGAGGTTCACCCCTCCACTTT. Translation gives CASRPQGRGSPLHF.

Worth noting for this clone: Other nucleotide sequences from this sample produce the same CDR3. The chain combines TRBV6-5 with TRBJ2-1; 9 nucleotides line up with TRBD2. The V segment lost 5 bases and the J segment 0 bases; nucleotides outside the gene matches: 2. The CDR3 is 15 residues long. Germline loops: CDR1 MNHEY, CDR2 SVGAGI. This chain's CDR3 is CASSRGGGSYNEQFF. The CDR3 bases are TGTGCCAGCAGTCGCGGGGGGGGCTCCTACAATGAGCAGTTCTTC.

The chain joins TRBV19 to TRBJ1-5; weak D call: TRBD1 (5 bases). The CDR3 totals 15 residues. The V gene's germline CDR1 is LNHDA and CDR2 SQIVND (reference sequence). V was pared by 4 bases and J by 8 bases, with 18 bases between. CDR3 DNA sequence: TGTGCCAGTAGTACCAGTGCAGGGATAGACAAGCCCCAGCATTTT. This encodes CASSTSAGIDKPQHF.

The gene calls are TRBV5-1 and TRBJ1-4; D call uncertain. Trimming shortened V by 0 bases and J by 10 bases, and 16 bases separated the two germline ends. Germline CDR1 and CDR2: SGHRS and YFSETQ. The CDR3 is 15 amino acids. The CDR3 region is CASSLALASGGKLFF. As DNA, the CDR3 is TGCGCCAGCAGCTTGGCCTTGGCTTCGGGTGGAAAACTGTTTTTT. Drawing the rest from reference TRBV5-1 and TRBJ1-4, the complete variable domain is KAGVTQTPRYLIKTRGQQVTLSCSPISGHRSVSWYQQTPGQGLQFLFEYFSETQRNKGNFPGRFSGRQFSNSRSEMNVSTLELGDSALYLCASSLALASGGKLFFGSGTQLSVL.